A selection of T cell receptor beta chains follows, all from one sample in a study of cytomegalovirus exposure and HLA in healthy donors. Data came from immunoSEQ multiplex PCR; TCRdb stores just in-frame clones and leaves some out. The table has 100,000 or so clones, 75% to 90% seen once. Sequences were obtained from PBMCs. The source of these receptors is a man in his forties in good health and CMV-seronegative. The CDR3 runs from the conserved cysteine through the conserved F or W. D genes are given only for firm matches. Rows may omit the clone size; those that give it use once, few, many or a size class.

DNA,CDR3,V,D,size,J
TGTGCCAGCAGCTTAGGAGTGCGGGACAGGGTTACCTACGAGCAGTACTTC,CASSLGVRDRVTYEQYF,TRBV7-8,TRBD1,.,TRBJ2-7
TGTGCCAGCAGCTTAGTGGGCTATAGCAATCAGCCCCAGCATTTT,CASSLVGYSNQPQHF,TRBV7-2,.,.,TRBJ1-5
TGTGCCAGCAGCTTTCCCCACGGACAGGGCGTCCAGCCTGTATCCTACGAGCAGTACTTC,CASSFPHGQGVQPVSYEQYF,TRBV12-1,.,.,TRBJ2-7
TGTGCCAGCAGCTTGGACAGCACCTACGAGCAGTACTTC,CASSLDSTYEQYF,TRBV5-4,.,.,TRBJ2-7
TGCGCCAGCAGCCAAGTCTGGACAGCCTTAAGGCCCCTCCACTTT,CASSQVWTALRPLHF,TRBV4-1,.,.,TRBJ1-6
TGTGCCAGCAGCCAAGACCAGAACACCGGGGAGCTGTTTTTT,CASSQDQNTGELFF,TRBV4-2,.,.,TRBJ2-2
TGTGCCTGGAGTATAGGGGCCGAAGAGACCCAGTACTTC,CAWSIGAEETQYF,TRBV30,.,.,TRBJ2-5
TGCGCCAGCAGTGAGAGGACAGGGCGGGACAATGAGCAGTTCTTC,CASSERTGRDNEQFF,TRBV10-1,TRBD1,.,TRBJ2-1
TGTGCCAGCACTCGACTAGCGGGGGGCGGGTGGTACTTC,CASTRLAGGGWYF,TRBV6-6,TRBD2,.,TRBJ2-7
TGTGCCAGCAGCGTAGTCGGACAGGGGGCTGGAAATGAGCAGTTCTTC,CASSVVGQGAGNEQFF,TRBV9,TRBD1,.,TRBJ2-1
TGTGCCAGTAGCCCCGTAAACAGGGATGAAAAACTGTTTTTT,CASSPVNRDEKLFF,TRBV19,.,.,TRBJ1-4
TGCGCCAGCAGCCCACTGGGGCCCGAAGAGACCCAGTACTTC,CASSPLGPEETQYF,TRBV5-1,.,.,TRBJ2-5
TGTGCCTGGGCCGACAGGGCTGAAGCTTTCTTT,CAWADRAEAFF,TRBV30,TRBD1,few,TRBJ1-1
TGCGCCAGCAGCTTACAACCTAGCGGGGGGGCCAATGAGCAGTTCTTC,CASSLQPSGGANEQFF,TRBV5-1,TRBD2,few,TRBJ2-1
TGTGCCAGCAGCCCCACAGGGGACTACACCTTC,CASSPTGDYTF,TRBV7-2,TRBD1,.,TRBJ1-2
TGTGCCAGCAGCCTGGGACAGAGACAAGAGACCCAGTACTTC,CASSLGQRQETQYF,TRBV6-5,TRBD1,.,TRBJ2-5
TGTGCCAGCAGCTCCCAAACAGGGGTGCCCGGGGAGCTGTTTTTT,CASSSQTGVPGELFF,TRBV7-2,TRBD1,.,TRBJ2-2
TGTGCCAGCACCAGGGGAGGGGGTAGCAATCAGCCCCAGCATTTT,CASTRGGGSNQPQHF,TRBV7-2,.,few,TRBJ1-5
TGTGCCACCAGCACCATACAGGGGACAGAGACCCAGTACTTC,CATSTIQGTETQYF,TRBV15,TRBD1,.,TRBJ2-5
TGTGCCTGCGAACTTGGGGGGGCCTATGGCTACACCTTC,CACELGGAYGYTF,TRBV6-1,.,.,TRBJ1-2